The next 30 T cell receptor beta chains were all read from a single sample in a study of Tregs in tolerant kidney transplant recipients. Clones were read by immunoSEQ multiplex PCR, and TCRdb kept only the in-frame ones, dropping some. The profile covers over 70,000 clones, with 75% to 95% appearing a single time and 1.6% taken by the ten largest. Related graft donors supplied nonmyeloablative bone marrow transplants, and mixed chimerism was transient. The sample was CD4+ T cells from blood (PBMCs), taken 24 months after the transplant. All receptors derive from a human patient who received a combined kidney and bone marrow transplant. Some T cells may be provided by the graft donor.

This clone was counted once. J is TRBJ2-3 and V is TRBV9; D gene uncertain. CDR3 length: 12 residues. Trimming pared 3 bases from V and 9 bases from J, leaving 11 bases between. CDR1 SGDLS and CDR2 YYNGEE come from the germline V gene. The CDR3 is CASSESEWTQYF. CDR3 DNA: TGTGCCAGCAGCGAAAGCGAGTGGACGCAGTATTTT.

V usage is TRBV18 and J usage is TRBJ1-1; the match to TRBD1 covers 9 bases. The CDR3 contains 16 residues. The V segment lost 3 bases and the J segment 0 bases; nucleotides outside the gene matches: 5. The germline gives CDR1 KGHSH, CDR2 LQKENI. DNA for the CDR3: TGTGCCAGCTCACCCCGGGACAGGGTTATGAACACTGAAGCTTTCTTT. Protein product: CASSPRDRVMNTEAFF.

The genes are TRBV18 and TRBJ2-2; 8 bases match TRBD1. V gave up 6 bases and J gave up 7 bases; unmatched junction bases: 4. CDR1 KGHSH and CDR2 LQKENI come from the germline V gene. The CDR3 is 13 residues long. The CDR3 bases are TGTGCCAGCTCGCTGGACAGGGACGGGGAGCTGTTTTTT. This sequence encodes CASSLDRDGELFF.

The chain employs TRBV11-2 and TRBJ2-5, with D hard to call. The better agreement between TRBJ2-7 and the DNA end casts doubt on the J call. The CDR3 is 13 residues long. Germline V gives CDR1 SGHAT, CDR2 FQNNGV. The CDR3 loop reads CASSLGIAGEQYF. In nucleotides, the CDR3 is TGTGCCAGCAGCTTAGGGATAGCTGGCGAGCAGTACTTC.

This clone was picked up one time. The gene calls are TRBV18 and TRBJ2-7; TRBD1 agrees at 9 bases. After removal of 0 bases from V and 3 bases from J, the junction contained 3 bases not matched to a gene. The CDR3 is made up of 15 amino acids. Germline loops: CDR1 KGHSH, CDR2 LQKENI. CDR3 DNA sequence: TGTGCCAGCTCACCACCCAGACAGGGGGGCTACGAGCAGTACTTC. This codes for CASSPPRQGGYEQYF.

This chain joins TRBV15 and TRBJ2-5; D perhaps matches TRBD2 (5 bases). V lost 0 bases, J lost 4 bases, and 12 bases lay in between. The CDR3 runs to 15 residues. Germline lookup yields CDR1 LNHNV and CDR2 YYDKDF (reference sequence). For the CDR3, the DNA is TGTGCCACCAGCAGAGATGGCCGGGGATCAGAGACCCAGTACTTC. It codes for CATSRDGRGSETQYF.

This CDR3 reads CASSFREGAGEQYF. Here the CDR3 DNA reads TGTGCCAGCAGCTTTCGGGAGGGAGCGGGCGAGCAGTACTTC. The rearrangement links TRBV7-2 to TRBJ2-7; 8 nucleotides match TRBD2. The CDR3 covers 14 residues. CDR1 is SGHTA, CDR2 FQGNSA, per germline. J was trimmed by 6 bases and V by 3 bases; bases with no gene match: 7.

CDR3 residues: CASSFSTTGNSFF. DNA of the CDR3: TGTGCCAGCAGCTTCTCGACGACAGGCAATAGTTTCTTT. V usage is TRBV7-9 and J usage is TRBJ1-1; D perhaps matches TRBD1 (6 bases). The germline CDR1 and CDR2 sequences are SEHNR and FQNEAQ (reference sequence). Trimming shortened V by 3 bases and J by 13 bases, and 18 bases separated the two germline ends. The CDR3 totals 13 residues.

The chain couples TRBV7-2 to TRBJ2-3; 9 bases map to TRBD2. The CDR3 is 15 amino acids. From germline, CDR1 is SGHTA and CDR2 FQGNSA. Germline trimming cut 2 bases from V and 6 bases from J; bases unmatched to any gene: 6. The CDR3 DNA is TGTGCCAGCAGCTTAATGCGGGGGGGCCGCGATACGCAGTATTTT. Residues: CASSLMRGGRDTQYF.

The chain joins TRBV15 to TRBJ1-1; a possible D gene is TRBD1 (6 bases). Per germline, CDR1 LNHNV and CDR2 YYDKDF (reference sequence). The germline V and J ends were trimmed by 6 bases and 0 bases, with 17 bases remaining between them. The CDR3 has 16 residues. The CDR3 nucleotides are TGTGCCACCAGAAAGTCCAGACAGGTACTGAACACTGAAGCTTTCTTT. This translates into CATRKSRQVLNTEAFF.

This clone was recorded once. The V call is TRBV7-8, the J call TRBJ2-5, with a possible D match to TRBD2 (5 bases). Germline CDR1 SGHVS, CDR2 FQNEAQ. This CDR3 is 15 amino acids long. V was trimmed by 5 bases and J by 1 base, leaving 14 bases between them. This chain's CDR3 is CASSPPLVSQETQYF. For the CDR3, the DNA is TGTGCCAGCAGCCCACCACTAGTGAGCCAAGAGACCCAGTACTTC.

The CDR3 DNA reads TGTGCCACCAGCAGAGATTTGGCAGGGAGGCTAATAGGCTCTAATGAAAAACTGTTTTTT. As protein: CATSRDLAGRLIGSNEKLFF. The rearrangement links TRBV15 to TRBJ1-4, with a weak D call TRBD1 (5 bases). Germline values: CDR1 LNHNV, CDR2 YYDKDF (reference sequence). The CDR3 contains 20 residues. Trimming cost V 0 bases and J 3 bases, with 23 bases left between them.

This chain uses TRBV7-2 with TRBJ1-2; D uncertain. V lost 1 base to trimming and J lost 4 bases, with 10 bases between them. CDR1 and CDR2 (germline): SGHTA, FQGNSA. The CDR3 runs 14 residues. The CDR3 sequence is CASSLGAAGYGYTF. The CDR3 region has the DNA TGTGCCAGCAGCTTAGGGGCAGCTGGCTATGGCTACACCTTC. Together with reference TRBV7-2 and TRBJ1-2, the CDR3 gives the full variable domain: GAGVSQSPSNKVTEKGKDVELRCDPISGHTALYWYRQSLGQGLEFLIYFQGNSAPDKSGLPSDRFSAERTGGSVSTLTIQRTQQEDSAVYLCASSLGAAGYGYTFGSGTRLTVV.

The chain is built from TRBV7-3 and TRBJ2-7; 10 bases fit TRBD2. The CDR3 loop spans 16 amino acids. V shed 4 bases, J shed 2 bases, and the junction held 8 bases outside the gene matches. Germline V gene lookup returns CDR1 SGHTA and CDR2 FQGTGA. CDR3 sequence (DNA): TGTGCCAGCAGCTCCTGGGAACTAGCGGGGCCCTACGAGCAGTACTTC. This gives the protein CASSSWELAGPYEQYF.

The CDR3 loop reads CASSFRGREKLFF. The DNA for the CDR3 is TGTGCCAGCAGCTTCAGGGGGAGAGAAAAACTGTTTTTT. J is TRBJ1-4 and V is TRBV7-2; the match to TRBD1 covers 7 bases. Trimming at V came to 3 bases and at J to 8 bases, leaving 3 bases not matched to a gene. The CDR3 runs 13 residues. Germline V CDR1 and CDR2: SGHTA, FQGNSA.

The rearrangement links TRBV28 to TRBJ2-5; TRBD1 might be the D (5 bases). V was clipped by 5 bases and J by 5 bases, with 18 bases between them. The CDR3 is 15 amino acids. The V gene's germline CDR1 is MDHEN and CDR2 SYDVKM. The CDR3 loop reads CASSAPGWGLETQYF. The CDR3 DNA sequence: TGTGCCAGCAGTGCCCCAGGGTGGGGCCTCGAGACCCAGTACTTC.

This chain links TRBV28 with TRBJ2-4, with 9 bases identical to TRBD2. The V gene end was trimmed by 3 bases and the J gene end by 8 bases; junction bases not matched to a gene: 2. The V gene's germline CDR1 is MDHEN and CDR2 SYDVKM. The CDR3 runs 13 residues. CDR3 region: CASSFRGGDIQYF. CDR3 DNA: TGTGCCAGCAGTTTCCGCGGGGGGGACATTCAGTACTTC.

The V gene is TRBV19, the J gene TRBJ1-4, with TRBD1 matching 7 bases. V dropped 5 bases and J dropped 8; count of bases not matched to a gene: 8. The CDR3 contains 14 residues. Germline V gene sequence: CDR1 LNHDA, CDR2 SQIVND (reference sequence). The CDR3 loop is CASSFRDSGEKLFF. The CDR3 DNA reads TGTGCCAGTAGTTTCCGGGACAGCGGGGAAAAACTGTTTTTT.

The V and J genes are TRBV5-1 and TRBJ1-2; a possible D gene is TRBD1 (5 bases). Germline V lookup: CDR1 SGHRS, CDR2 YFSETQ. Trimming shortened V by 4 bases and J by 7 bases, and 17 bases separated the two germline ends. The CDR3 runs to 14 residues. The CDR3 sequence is CASSKETGGGGYTF. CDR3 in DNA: TGCGCCAGCAGCAAGGAGACGGGGGGAGGTGGCTACACCTTC.

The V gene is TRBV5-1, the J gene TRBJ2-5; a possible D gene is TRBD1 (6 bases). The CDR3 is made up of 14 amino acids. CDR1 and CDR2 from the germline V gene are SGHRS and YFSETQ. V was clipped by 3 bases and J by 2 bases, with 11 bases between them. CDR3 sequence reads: CASSSTGTQETQYF. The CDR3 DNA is TGCGCCAGCAGCTCTACAGGGACACAAGAGACCCAGTACTTC.

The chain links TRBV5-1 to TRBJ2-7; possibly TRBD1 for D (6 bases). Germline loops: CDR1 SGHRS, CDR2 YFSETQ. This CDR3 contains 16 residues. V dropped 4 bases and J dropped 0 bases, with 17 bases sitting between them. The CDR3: CASSPAGRGNSYEQYF. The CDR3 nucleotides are TGCGCCAGCAGCCCGGCTGGCAGGGGCAACTCCTACGAGCAGTACTTC.

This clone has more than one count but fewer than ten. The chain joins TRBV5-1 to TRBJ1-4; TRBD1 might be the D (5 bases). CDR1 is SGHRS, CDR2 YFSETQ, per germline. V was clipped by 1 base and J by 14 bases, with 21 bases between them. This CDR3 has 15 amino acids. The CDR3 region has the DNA TGCGCCAGCAGCTTGTTACCGACCCTGGGCCAGGGTCTGTTTTTT. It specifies CASSLLPTLGQGLFF.

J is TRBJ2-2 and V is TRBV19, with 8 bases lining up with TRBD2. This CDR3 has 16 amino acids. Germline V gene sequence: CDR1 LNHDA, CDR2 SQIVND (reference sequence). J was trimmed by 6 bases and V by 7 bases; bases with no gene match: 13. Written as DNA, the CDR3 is TGTGCCAGTACGCCGGAAGGACGGGGGGGTGCCGGGGAGCTGTTTTTT. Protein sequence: CASTPEGRGGAGELFF.

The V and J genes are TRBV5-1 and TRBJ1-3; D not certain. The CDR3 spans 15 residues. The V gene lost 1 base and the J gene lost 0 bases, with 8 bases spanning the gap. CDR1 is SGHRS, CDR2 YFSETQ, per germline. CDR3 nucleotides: TGCGCCAGCAGCTTGAATGCAGACTCTGGAAACACCATATATTTT. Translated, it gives CASSLNADSGNTIYF.

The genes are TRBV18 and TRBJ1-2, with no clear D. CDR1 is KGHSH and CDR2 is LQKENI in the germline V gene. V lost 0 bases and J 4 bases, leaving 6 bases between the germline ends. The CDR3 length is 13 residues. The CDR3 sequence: CASSPPGAYGYTF. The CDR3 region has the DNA TGTGCCAGCTCACCACCGGGAGCCTATGGCTACACCTTC.

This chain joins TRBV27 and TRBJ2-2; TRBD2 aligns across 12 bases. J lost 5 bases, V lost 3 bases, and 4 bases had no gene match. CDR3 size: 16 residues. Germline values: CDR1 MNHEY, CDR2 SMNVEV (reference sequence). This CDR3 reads CASSFRLAGGTGELFF. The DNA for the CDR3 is TGTGCCAGCAGTTTCCGTCTAGCGGGAGGGACCGGGGAGCTGTTTTTT.

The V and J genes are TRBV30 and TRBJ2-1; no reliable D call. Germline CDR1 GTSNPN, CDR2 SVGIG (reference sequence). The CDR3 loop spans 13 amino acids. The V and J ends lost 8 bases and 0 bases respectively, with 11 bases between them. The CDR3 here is CAGMADSYNEQFF. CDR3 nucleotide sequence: TGTGCCGGCATGGCGGACTCCTACAATGAGCAGTTCTTC.

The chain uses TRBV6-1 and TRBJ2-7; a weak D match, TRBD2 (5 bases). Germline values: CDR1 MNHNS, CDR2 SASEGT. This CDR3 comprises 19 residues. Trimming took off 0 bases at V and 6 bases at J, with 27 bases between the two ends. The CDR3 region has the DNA TGTGCCAGCAGTGAAGCTCGCCGCTCGGGGTTTTCCCCCTTTTTCGAGCAGTACTTC. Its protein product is CASSEARRSGFSPFFEQYF.

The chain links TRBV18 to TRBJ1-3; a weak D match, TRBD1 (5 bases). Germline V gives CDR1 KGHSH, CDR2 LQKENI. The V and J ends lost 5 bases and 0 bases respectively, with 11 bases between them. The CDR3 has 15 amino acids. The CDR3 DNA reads TGTGCCAGCTCATTGGACATCAGCTCTGGAAACACCATATATTTT. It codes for CASSLDISSGNTIYF.

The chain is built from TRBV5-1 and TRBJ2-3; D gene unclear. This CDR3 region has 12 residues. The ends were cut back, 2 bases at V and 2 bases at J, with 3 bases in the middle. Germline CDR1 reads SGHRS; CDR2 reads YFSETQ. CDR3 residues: CASSFSTDTQYF. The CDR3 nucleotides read TGCGCCAGCAGCTTCTCCACAGATACGCAGTATTTT.